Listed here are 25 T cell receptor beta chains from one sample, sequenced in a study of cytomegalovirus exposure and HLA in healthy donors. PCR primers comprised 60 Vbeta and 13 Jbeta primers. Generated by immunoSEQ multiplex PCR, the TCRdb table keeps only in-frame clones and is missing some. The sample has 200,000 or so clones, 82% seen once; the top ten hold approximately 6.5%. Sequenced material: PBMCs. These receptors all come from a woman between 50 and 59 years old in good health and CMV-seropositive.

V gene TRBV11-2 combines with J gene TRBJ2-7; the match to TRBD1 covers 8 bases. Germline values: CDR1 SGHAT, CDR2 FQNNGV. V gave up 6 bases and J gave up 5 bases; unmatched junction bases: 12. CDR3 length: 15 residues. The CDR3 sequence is CASSFHGTGMNEQYF. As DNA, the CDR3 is TGTGCCAGCAGTTTTCACGGGACAGGAATGAACGAGCAGTACTTC.

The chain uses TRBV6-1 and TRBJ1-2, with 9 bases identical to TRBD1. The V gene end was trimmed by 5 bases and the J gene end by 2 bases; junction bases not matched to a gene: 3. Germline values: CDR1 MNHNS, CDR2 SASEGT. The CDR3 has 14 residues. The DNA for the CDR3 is TGTGCCAGCAGTAAGGACAGGGGCAACTATGGCTACACCTTC. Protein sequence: CASSKDRGNYGYTF.

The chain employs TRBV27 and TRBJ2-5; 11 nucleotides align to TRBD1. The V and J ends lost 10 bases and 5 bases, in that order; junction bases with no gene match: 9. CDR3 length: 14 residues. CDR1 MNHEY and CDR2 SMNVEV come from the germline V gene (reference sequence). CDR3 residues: CATSDRGRRETQYF. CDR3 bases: TGTGCCACCTCGGACAGGGGGCGCCGGGAGACCCAGTACTTC.

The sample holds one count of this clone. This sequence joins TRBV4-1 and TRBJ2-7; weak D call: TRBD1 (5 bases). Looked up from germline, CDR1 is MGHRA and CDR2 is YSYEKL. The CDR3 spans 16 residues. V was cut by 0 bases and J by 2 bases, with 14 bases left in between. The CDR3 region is CASSQDLGDRAYEQYF. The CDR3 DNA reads TGCGCCAGCAGCCAAGATCTTGGAGACAGAGCCTACGAGCAGTACTTC.

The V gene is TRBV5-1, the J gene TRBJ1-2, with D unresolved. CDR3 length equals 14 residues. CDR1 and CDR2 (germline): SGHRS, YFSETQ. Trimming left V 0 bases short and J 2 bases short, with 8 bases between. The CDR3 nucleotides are TGCGCCAGCAGCTTGGGGGGAGAAAACTATGGCTACACCTTC. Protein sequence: CASSLGGENYGYTF.

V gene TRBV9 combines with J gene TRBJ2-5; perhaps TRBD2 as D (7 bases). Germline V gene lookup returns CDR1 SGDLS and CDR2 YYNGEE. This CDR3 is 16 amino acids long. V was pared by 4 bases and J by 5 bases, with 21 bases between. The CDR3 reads CASSPALGGGLETQYF. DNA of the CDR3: TGTGCCAGCAGCCCCGCGTTAGGGGGAGGGTTGGAGACCCAGTACTTC. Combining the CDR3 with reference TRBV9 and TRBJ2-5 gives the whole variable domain DSGVTQTPKHLITATGQRVTLRCSPRSGDLSVYWYQQSLDQGLQFLIQYYNGEERAKGNILERFSAQQFPDLHSELNLSSLELGDSALYFCASSPALGGGLETQYFGPGTRLLVL.

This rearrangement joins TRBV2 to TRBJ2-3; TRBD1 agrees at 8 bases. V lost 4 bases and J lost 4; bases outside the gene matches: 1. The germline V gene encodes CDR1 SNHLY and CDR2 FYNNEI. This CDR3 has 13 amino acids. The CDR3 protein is CASSGQGPDTQYF. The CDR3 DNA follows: TGTGCCAGCAGTGGACAGGGGCCAGATACGCAGTATTTT.

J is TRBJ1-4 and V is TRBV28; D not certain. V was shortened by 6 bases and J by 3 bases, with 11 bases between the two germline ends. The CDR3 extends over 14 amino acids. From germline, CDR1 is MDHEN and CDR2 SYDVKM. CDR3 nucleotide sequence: TGTGCCAGCAGAGATGGGGAGTCTAATGAAAAACTGTTTTTT. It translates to CASRDGESNEKLFF.

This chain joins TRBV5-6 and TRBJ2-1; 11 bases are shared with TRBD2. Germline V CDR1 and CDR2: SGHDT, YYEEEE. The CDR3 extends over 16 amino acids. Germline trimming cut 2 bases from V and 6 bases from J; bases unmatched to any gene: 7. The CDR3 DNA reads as TGTGCCAGCAGCTTCTTAGCGGGAGGGCCCATCAATGAGCAGTTCTTC. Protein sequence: CASSFLAGGPINEQFF.

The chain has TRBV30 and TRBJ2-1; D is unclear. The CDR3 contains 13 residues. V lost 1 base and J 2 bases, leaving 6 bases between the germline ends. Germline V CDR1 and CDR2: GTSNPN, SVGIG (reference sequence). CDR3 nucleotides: TGTGCCTGGAGTGCGGGTCCCTACAATGAGCAGTTCTTC. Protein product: CAWSAGPYNEQFF. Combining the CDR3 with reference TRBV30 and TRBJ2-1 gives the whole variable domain SQTIHQWPATLVQPVGSPLSLECTVEGTSNPNLYWYRQAAGRGLQLLFYSVGIGQISSEVPQNLSASRPQDRQFILSSKKLLLSDSGFYLCAWSAGPYNEQFFGPGTRLTVL.

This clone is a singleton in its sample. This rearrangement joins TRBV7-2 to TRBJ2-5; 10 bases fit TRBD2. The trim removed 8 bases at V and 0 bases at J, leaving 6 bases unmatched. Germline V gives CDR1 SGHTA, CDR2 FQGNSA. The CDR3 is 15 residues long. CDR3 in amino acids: CASLPGLAYQETQYF. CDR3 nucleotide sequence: TGTGCCAGCCTCCCGGGACTAGCGTACCAAGAGACCCAGTACTTC.

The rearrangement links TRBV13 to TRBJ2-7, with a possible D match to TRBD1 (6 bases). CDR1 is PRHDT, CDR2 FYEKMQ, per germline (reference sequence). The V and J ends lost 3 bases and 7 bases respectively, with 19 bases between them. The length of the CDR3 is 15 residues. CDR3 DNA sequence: TGTGCCAGCAGCTTGGGTAACACTGTCCAGGGGGAGCAGTACTTC. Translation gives CASSLGNTVQGEQYF. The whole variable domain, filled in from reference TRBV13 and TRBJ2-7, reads AAGVIQSPRHLIKEKRETATLKCYPIPRHDTVYWYQQGPGQDPQFLISFYEKMQSDKGSIPDRFSAQQFSDYHSELNMSSLELGDSALYFCASSLGNTVQGEQYFGPGTRLTVT.

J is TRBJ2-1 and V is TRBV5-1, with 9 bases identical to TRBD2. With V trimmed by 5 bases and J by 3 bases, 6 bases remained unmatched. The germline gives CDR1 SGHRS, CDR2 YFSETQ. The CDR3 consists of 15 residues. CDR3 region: CASRPPAGGYNEQFF. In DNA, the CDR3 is TGCGCCAGCAGACCCCCAGCGGGAGGCTACAATGAGCAGTTCTTC.

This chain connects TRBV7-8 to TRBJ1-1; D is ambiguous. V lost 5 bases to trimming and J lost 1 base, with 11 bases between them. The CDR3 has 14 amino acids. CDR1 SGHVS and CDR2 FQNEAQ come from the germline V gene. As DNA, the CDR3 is TGTGCCAGCAGCCAGAGGGCGGAGAACACTGAAGCTTTCTTT. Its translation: CASSQRAENTEAFF.

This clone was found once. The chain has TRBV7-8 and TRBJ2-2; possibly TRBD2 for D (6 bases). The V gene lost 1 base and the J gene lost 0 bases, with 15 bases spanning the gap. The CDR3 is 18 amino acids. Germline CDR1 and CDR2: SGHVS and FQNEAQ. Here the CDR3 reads CASSLEGLALANTGELFF. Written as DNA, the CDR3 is TGTGCCAGCAGCTTAGAAGGCCTAGCGCTAGCGAACACCGGGGAGCTGTTTTTT.

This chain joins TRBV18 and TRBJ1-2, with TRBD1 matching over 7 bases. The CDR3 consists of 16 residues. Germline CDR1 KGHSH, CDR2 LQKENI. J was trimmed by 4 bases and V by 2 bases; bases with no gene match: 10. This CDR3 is CASSPKEQGRSYGYTF. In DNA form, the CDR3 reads TGTGCCAGCTCACCAAAGGAACAGGGGAGATCCTATGGCTACACCTTC. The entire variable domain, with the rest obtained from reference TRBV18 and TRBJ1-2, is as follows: NAGVMQNPRHLVRRRGQEARLRCSPMKGHSHVYWYRQLPEEGLKFMVYLQKENIIDESGMPKERFSAEFPKEGPSILRIQQVVRGDSAAYFCASSPKEQGRSYGYTFGSGTRLTVV.

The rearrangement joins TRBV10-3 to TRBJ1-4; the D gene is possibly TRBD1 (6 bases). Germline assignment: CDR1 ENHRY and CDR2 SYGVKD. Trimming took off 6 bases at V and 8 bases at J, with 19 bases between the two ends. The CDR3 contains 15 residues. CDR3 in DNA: TGTGCCATCAGCTCCCAGTTGGGGGCAGGAGAAAAACTGTTTTTT. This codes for CAISSQLGAGEKLFF.

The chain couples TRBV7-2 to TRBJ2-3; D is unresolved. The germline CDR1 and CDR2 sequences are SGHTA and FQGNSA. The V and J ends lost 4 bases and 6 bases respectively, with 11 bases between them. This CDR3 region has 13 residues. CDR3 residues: CASSSTPGDTQYF. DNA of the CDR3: TGTGCCAGCAGCTCCACGCCCGGGGATACGCAGTATTTT.

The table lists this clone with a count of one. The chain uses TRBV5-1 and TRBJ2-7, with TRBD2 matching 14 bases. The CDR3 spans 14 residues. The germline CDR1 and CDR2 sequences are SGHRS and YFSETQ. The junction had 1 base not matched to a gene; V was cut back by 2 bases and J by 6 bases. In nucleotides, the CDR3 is TGCGCCAGCAGCTTCGGACTAGCGGGAGGCGAGCAGTACTTC. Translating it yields CASSFGLAGGEQYF.

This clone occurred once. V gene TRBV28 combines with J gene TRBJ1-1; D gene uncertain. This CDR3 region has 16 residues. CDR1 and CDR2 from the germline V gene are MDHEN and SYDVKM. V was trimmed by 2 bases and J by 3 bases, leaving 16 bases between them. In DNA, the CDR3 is TGTGCCAGCAGTTTAACAGAATGGTCTTGGGACACTGAAGCTTTCTTT. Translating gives CASSLTEWSWDTEAFF.

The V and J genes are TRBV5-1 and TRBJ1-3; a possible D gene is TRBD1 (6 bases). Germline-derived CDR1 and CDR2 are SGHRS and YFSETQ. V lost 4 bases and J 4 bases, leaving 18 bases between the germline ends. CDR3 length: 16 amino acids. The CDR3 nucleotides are TGCGCCAGCAGCGTCGGAGGGGGGGGCAAAGGAAACACCATATATTTT. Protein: CASSVGGGGKGNTIYF.

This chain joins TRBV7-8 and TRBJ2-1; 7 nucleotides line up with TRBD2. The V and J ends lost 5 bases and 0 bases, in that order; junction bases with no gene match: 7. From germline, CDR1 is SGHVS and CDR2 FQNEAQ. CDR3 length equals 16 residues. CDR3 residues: CASSLDGRSSYNEQFF. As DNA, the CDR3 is TGTGCCAGCAGCCTGGACGGGAGGAGCTCCTACAATGAGCAGTTCTTC.

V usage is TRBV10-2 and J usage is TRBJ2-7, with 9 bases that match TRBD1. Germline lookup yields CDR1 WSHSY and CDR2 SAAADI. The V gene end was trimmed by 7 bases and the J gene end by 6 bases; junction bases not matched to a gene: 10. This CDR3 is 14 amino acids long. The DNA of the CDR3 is TGCGCCAGCAAGACCGGGACAGGGATAGTCGAGCAGTACTTC. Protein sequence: CASKTGTGIVEQYF.

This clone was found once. CDR3 in DNA: TGTGCCAGCAGCGTAGCTGGGACAACCGGGGCCAACGTCCTGACTTTC. This sequence encodes CASSVAGTTGANVLTF. The rearrangement joins TRBV9 to TRBJ2-6, with D tentatively TRBD1 (6 bases). Per the germline V gene, CDR1 is SGDLS and CDR2 is YYNGEE. The V and J ends lost 0 bases and 4 bases respectively, with 11 bases between them. The CDR3 contains 16 residues.

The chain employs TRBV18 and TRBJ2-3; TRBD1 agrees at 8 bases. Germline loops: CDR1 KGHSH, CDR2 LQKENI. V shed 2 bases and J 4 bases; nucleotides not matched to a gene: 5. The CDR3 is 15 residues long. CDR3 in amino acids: CASSPIRQGSDTQYF. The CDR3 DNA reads TGTGCCAGCTCACCAATCCGACAGGGGTCAGATACGCAGTATTTT.